The T cell receptor beta chain described here comes from a study of blood T cell repertoires in COVID-19. The repertoire was sequenced with immunoSEQ multiplex PCR; TCRdb's copy has only in-frame clones and lacks some. Here the sample spans approximately 430,000 clones, 86% being singletons. This CDR3 region has 16 residues. Trimming took off 1 base at V and 3 bases at J, with 17 bases between the two ends. CDR1 and CDR2 from the germline V gene are SGHRS and YFSETQ. V gene TRBV5-1 combines with J gene TRBJ2-7; D might be TRBD2 (5 bases). Sequencing input: peripheral blood. The sequence derives from a woman aged 25 to 39 with active or convalescent COVID-19. Written as DNA, the CDR3 is TGCGCCAGCAGCTTGAAATCAAGAGCGGAATTCTACGAGCAGTACTTC. Its translation is CASSLKSRAEFYEQYF.